These T cell receptor beta chains were read from a single sample in a study of blood T cell repertoires in COVID-19. Some clones are missing from TCRdb's copy, which holds only in-frame ones; the method was immunoSEQ multiplex PCR. The sample carries 200,000 to 250,000 clones, around 85% recorded once. The sequencing sample was made of PBMCs or T cells enriched from blood (not recorded which). These receptors were collected from a woman aged 45-59 years in a cohort exposed to, infected with or recovered from COVID-19 (not recorded which). The CDR3 runs from the conserved cysteine through the conserved F or W. D genes are given only for firm matches. Clone size appears in some rows only: once, few, many, or a class for an expanded clone.

d_gene | abundance | j_gene | len | v_gene | CDR3nt | CDR3aa
TRBD1 | . | TRBJ1-1 | 16 | TRBV11-3 | TGTGCCAGCAGCGCGGGACAGGGAGGTGCGAACACTGAAGCTTTCTTT | CASSAGQGGANTEAFF
. | . | TRBJ1-6 | 19 | TRBV27 | TGTGCCAGCAGTTTATCTCTCCGGTCGGGTTTATCCTATAATTCACCCCTCCACTTT | CASSLSLRSGLSYNSPLHF
. | . | TRBJ2-1 | 15 | TRBV11-2 | TGTGCCAGCAGCTTAAGTCGGGGAGATTACAATGAGCAGTTCTTC | CASSLSRGDYNEQFF
. | many | TRBJ1-2 | 13 | TRBV5-4 | TGTGCCAGCAGCTCGGGGTGGGACTATGGCTACACCTTC | CASSSGWDYGYTF
TRBD2 | . | TRBJ2-1 | 14 | TRBV19 | TGTGCCAGTATGATCCAGCGGGGGGTCAATGAGCAGTTCTTC | CASMIQRGVNEQFF
TRBD1 | . | TRBJ1-4 | 13 | TRBV4-3 | TGCGCCAGCTCGACAGGGGGCCTTGAAAAACTGTTTTTT | CASSTGGLEKLFF
. | . | TRBJ1-4 | 13 | TRBV7-9 | TGTGCCAGCACCCCCGGGGGGCTTGAAAAACTGTTTTTT | CASTPGGLEKLFF
. | . | TRBJ2-2 | 11 | TRBV20-1 | TGCAGTGCTAGACCAGTGGGGGAGCTGTTTTTT | CSARPVGELFF
. | . | TRBJ1-4 | 13 | TRBV11-1 | TGTGCCAGCAGCTTAAGCCTTAATGAAAAACTGTTTTTT | CASSLSLNEKLFF
. | . | TRBJ1-1 | 15 | TRBV19 | TGTGCCAGTAGTATCTTTCAGGGGAGAGAAACTGAAGCTTTCTTT | CASSIFQGRETEAFF
. | once | TRBJ2-1 | 14 | TRBV7-2 | TGTGCCAGCAGCATAGAGGGTAGGGGTAGCGGGCAGTTCTTC | CASSIEGRGSGQFF
TRBD1 | . | TRBJ1-2 | 15 | TRBV7-3 | TGTGCCAGCAGCCTACAACAGGGGGAATACTATGGCTACACCTTC | CASSLQQGEYYGYTF
. | . | TRBJ2-1 | 15 | TRBV7-2 | TGTGCCAGCAGCTTAGTTGGCAACCGGGACAATGAGCAGTTCTTC | CASSLVGNRDNEQFF
TRBD1 | . | TRBJ2-7 | 15 | TRBV29-1 | TGCAGCGTTGTATCCGGGACAGGGCCCTCCTACGAGCAGTACTTC | CSVVSGTGPSYEQYF
TRBD2 | . | TRBJ2-1 | 15 | TRBV5-5 | TGTGCCAGCAGCTTCAGGGACTACTCCTACAATGAGCAGTTCTTC | CASSFRDYSYNEQFF
. | . | TRBJ2-7 | 12 | TRBV5-1 | TGCGCCAGCAGCAGGGACACCTACGAGCAGTACTTC | CASSRDTYEQYF
. | . | TRBJ1-5 | 14 | TRBV4-1 | TGCGCCAGCAGCCAAGTTCACCCCGGGGAACCCCAGCATTTT | CASSQVHPGEPQHF
. | . | TRBJ1-3 | 13 | TRBV29-1 | TGCAGCGTTGACCAGGGATCTGGAAACACCATATATTTT | CSVDQGSGNTIYF
. | . | TRBJ1-5 | 14 | TRBV2 | TGTGCCAGCAGTGATTTAAGGGGAGGTCAGCCCCAGCATTTT | CASSDLRGGQPQHF
TRBD1 | . | TRBJ1-2 | 15 | TRBV4-1 | TGCGCCAGCAGCCAAGAGACAGGGGTTAGCTATGGCTACACCTTC | CASSQETGVSYGYTF
TRBD1 | . | TRBJ1-2 | 13 | TRBV15 | TGTGCCACCAGCAGGGGGGACAGCCAACTACCCGCCTTC | CATSRGDSQLPAF
. | . | TRBJ1-1 | 15 | TRBV3-1/TRBV3-2 | TGTGCCAGCAGCCAGCGGACAGCCCTCAACACTGAAGCTTTCTTT | CASSQRTALNTEAFF
. | . | TRBJ2-3 | 13 | TRBV27 | TGTGCCAGCAAGAGAGCGGGCACAGATACGCAGTATTTT | CASKRAGTDTQYF
. | . | TRBJ1-6 | 15 | TRBV19 | TGTGCCAGTAGTTATACTACAGGGCTTGGGTCACCCCTCCACTTT | CASSYTTGLGSPLHF
TRBD1 | . | TRBJ1-6 | 15 | TRBV27 | TGTGCCAGCAGGTGGGACGACAGGGGTAATTCACCCCTCCACTTT | CASRWDDRGNSPLHF
. | few | TRBJ1-2 | 16 | TRBV5-1 | TGCGCCAGCAGCCCAGGGGTAGCGTCACCTAACTATGGCTACACCTTC | CASSPGVASPNYGYTF
. | . | TRBJ2-7 | 16 | TRBV24-1 | TGTGCCACCAGTGATGGTGGGCAGGCCCATGCCTACGAGCAGTACTTC | CATSDGGQAHAYEQYF
TRBD1 | . | TRBJ1-2 | 19 | TRBV7-2 | TGTGCCAGCAGTCAACGGAACCCGGGACAGGGATTGATTTACTATGGCTACACCTTC | CASSQRNPGQGLIYYGYTF
TRBD1 | . | TRBJ2-1 | 15 | TRBV24-1 | TGTGCCACCAGTGATTCCGGGACAGGTAGCAATGAGCAGTTCTTC | CATSDSGTGSNEQFF
TRBD1 | . | TRBJ1-1 | 16 | TRBV10-3 | TGTGCCATCAGTGTAAGGGGGCCCCCCGTGAACACTGAAGCTTTCTTT | CAISVRGPPVNTEAFF
. | . | TRBJ2-3 | 17 | TRBV7-8 | TGTGCCAGCAGCTTAGGAAGTTTTAGCAGGGGAGAAGATACGCAGTATTTT | CASSLGSFSRGEDTQYF
TRBD1 | . | TRBJ1-6 | 16 | TRBV5-1 | TGCGCCAGCAGCTTGGGCGGGACAGGGAGTAATTCACCCCTCCACTTT | CASSLGGTGSNSPLHF
TRBD1 | few | TRBJ1-2 | 15 | TRBV5-4 | TGTGCCAGCAGCTCGGGACAGGGGACAGGCTATGGCTACACCTTC | CASSSGQGTGYGYTF
TRBD1 | . | TRBJ2-5 | 14 | TRBV2 | TGTGCCAGCAGAGTCCAGACAGGGCGGGAGACCCAGTACTTC | CASRVQTGRETQYF
. | . | TRBJ1-2 | 14 | TRBV7-9 | TGTGCCAGCAGCCCCAGTGGGGGGGATGGTGGCTACACCTTC | CASSPSGGDGGYTF
. | . | TRBJ1-5 | 14 | TRBV11-2 | TGTGCCAGCAGCCAACAGAACGCTGGTCAGCCCCAGCATTTT | CASSQQNAGQPQHF
TRBD2 | . | TRBJ2-1 | 16 | TRBV19 | TGTGCCAGTAGTTCCCAGCGGGGAGCCTTATACAATGAGCAGTTCTTC | CASSSQRGALYNEQFF
. | few | TRBJ1-6 | 14 | TRBV2 | TGTGCCAGCAGTGAGGGAGGAAATAATTCACCCCTCCACTTT | CASSEGGNNSPLHF
TRBD1 | . | TRBJ1-5 | 19 | TRBV19 | TGTGCCAGTACCCCTTTCCCGGGACAGGGGCGAAGTAGCAATCAGCCCCAGCATTTT | CASTPFPGQGRSSNQPQHF
TRBD2 | . | TRBJ2-7 | 16 | TRBV7-9 | TGTGCCAGCAGCTCCTCTGAGGCGGGGGTCCTCTACGAGCAGTACTTC | CASSSSEAGVLYEQYF
TRBD2 | . | TRBJ2-7 | 15 | TRBV5-1 | TGCGCCAGCAGCGGAGGGGCTAGCGGTTCCTACGAGCAGTACTTC | CASSGGASGSYEQYF
. | . | TRBJ2-3 | 13 | TRBV7-2 | TGTGCCAGCAGCTTGGACAGAATGGATACGCAGTATTTT | CASSLDRMDTQYF
TRBD2 | . | TRBJ2-3 | 14 | TRBV7-2 | TGTGCCAGTTCCATAGCGGGGGGGCGAAATACGCAGTATTTT | CASSIAGGRNTQYF
. | once | TRBJ1-2 | 17 | TRBV19 | TGTGCCAGTAGTATCCGGCCAGCGCCCGCGATTGGCTATGGCTACACCTTC | CASSIRPAPAIGYGYTF
. | . | TRBJ1-3 | 17 | TRBV3-1/TRBV3-2 | TGTGCCAGCAGCCAACTTTCGGGGAGCAGCTCTGGAAACACCATATATTTT | CASSQLSGSSSGNTIYF
. | . | TRBJ2-6 | 15 | TRBV6-1 | TGTGCCAGCAGTGAATCGGGGTCCGGGGCCAACGTCCTGACTTTC | CASSESGSGANVLTF
. | . | TRBJ1-1 | 15 | TRBV11-2 | TGTGCCAGCAGCTTCTATCCAGGGCGAGACACTGAAGCTTTCTTT | CASSFYPGRDTEAFF
. | . | TRBJ1-2 | 16 | TRBV6-5 | TGTGCCAGCAGTTACTCCCCCGGGGGGCATGGCTATGGCTACACCTTC | CASSYSPGGHGYGYTF
TRBD1 | . | TRBJ2-6 | 17 | TRBV5-6 | TGTGCCAGCAGCCCCGGACAGGGGGTACCTGGGGCCAACGTCCTGACTTTC | CASSPGQGVPGANVLTF
TRBD2 | . | TRBJ2-7 | 14 | TRBV10-3 | TGTGCCATCAGTGGGACTAGCGGGTCCTACGAGCAGTACTTC | CAISGTSGSYEQYF
TRBD1 | . | TRBJ1-6 | 16 | TRBV30 | TGTGCCTGGAGTCGGTCGGGTGGACAGGGGAATTCACCCCTCCACTTT | CAWSRSGGQGNSPLHF